This T cell receptor (beta chain) was captured in a study of blood T cell repertoires in COVID-19. For the study at large: Samples taken during acute and convalescent COVID-19 were collected in the United States, Italy and Spain. Nucleic acid was either cDNA or gDNA, and it came from T cells, B-cell-depleted T cells, or PBMCs.

Germline V gene data show CDR1 as KGHSH and CDR2 as LQKENI. V lost 8 bases to trimming and J lost 7 bases, with 21 bases between them. The CDR3 loop spans 15 amino acids. Generated by immunoSEQ multiplex PCR, the TCRdb table keeps only in-frame clones and is missing some. Among approximately 68,000 clones listed, approximately 85% were seen once. The specimen was peripheral blood. The rearrangement links TRBV18 to TRBJ2-1, with a tentative D call TRBD2 (7 bases). The sequence was obtained from a woman older than 75 with active or convalescent COVID-19. The CDR3 sequence is CASLKGVAGWNEQFF. Written as DNA, the CDR3 is TGTGCCAGCCTCAAGGGGGTAGCGGGCTGGAATGAGCAGTTCTTC. Based on the CDR3 plus reference TRBV18 and TRBJ2-1, the full variable domain is NAGVMQNPRHLVRRRGQEARLRCSPMKGHSHVYWYRQLPEEGLKFMVYLQKENIIDESGMPKERFSAEFPKEGPSILRIQQVVRGDSAAYFCASLKGVAGWNEQFFGPGTRLTVL.